Detailed here is one TCR beta chain. Its antigen is unknown. The sample originates from a study of CD8+ T cells in alopecia areata. Study-wide results and limits: Clonality exceeded that of normal scalp in lesional scalp, most notably in alopecia totalis/universalis. Scalp sample sequencing also detects resident alphabeta T cells of normal skin.

Researchers picked out CD4+ and CD8+ T cells from PBMCs by sorting. Germline loops: CDR1 SNHLY, CDR2 FYNNEI. V was pared by 3 bases and J by 5 bases, with 19 bases between. The CDR3 consists of 16 residues. cDNA prepared by RNA extraction and subsequent reverse transcription served as the template for sequencing. Here immunoSEQ multiplex PCR was the method, and the copy in TCRdb shows in-frame clones only, minus some. Of about 110,000 clones detected, 59% appear once; the ten largest clones hold 20% to 25%. The genes are TRBV2 and TRBJ1-2; D gene ambiguous. The TCR sequence derives from a human donor in good health. Sequenced: CD8+ T cells sorted from blood. The CDR3 here is CASSDFGPWGWYGYTF. CDR3 DNA sequence: TGTGCCAGCAGTGATTTTGGACCCTGGGGTTGGTATGGCTACACCTTC.